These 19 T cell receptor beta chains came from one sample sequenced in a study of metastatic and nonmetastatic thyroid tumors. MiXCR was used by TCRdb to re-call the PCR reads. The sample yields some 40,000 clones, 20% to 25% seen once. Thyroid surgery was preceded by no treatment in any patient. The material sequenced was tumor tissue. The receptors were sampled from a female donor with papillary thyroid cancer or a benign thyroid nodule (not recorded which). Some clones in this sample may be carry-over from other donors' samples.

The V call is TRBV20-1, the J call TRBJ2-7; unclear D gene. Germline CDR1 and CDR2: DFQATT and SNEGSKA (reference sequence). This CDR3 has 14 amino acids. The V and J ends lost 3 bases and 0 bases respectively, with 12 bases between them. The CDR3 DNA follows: TGCAGTGCTAGGACGCCCTCCAGCTCCTACGAGCAGTACTTC. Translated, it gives CSARTPSSSYEQYF.

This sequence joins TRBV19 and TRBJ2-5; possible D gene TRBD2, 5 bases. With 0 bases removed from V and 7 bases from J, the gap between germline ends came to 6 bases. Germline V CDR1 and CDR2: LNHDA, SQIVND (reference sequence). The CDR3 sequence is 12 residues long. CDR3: CASSIERGTQYF. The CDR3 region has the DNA TGTGCCAGTAGTATAGAACGGGGGACCCAGTACTTC.

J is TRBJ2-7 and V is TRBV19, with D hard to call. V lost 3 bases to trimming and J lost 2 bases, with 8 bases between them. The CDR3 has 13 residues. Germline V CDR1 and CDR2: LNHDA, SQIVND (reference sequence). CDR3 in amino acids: CASSITEAYEQYF. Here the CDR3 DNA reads TGTGCCAGTAGTATTACGGAAGCCTACGAGCAGTACTTC.

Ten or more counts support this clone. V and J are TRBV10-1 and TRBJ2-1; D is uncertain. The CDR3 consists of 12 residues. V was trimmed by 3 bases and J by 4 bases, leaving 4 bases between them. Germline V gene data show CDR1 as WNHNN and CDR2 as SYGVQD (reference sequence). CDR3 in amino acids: CASSDSYNEQFF. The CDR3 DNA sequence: TGCGCCAGCAGTGATTCTTACAATGAGCAGTTCTTC.

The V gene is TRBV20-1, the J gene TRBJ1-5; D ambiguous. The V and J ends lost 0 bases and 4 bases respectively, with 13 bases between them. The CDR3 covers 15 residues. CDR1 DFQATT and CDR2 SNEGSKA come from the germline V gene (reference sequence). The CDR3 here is CSARDGVVTNQPQHF. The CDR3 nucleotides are TGCAGTGCTAGAGATGGTGTAGTCACAAATCAGCCCCAGCATTTT.

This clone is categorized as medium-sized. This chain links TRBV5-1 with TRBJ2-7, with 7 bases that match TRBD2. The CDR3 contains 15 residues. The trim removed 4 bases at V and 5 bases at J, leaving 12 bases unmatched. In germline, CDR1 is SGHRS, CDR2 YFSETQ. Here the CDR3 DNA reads TGCGCCAGCAGCCCGTGGGAGGGCCAGAGAAACGAGCAGTACTTC. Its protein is CASSPWEGQRNEQYF.

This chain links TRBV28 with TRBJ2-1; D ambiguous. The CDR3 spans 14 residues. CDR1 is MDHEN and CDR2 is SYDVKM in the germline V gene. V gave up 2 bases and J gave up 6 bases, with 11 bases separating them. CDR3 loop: CASSLELGSNEQFF. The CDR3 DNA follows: TGTGCCAGCAGTTTAGAGTTGGGCTCCAATGAGCAGTTCTTC.

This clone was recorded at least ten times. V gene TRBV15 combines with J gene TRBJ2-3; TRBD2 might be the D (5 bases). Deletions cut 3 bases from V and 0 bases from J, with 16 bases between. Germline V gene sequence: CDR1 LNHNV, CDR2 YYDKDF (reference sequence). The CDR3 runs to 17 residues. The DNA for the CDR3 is TGTGCCACCAGCAGCCCCCCTGGGAGACCTAGCACAGATACGCAGTATTTT. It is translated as CATSSPPGRPSTDTQYF.

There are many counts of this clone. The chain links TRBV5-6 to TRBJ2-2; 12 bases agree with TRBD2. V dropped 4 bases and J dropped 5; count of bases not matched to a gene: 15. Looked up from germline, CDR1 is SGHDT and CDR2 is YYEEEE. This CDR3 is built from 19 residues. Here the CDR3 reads CASSPQRLTSGRRTGELFF. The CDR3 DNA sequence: TGTGCCAGCAGCCCCCAAAGGTTGACTAGCGGGAGAAGGACCGGGGAGCTGTTTTTT.

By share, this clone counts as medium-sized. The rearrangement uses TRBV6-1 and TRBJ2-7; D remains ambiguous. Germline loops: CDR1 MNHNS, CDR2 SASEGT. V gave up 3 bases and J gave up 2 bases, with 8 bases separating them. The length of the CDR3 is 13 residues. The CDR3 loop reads CASSDTFTYEQYF. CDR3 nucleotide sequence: TGTGCCAGCAGTGATACCTTTACCTACGAGCAGTACTTC.

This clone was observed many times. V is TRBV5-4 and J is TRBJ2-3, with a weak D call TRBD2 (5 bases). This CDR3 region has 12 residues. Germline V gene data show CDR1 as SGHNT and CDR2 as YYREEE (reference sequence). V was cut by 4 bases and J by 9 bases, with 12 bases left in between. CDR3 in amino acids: CASSATRETQYF. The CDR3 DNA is TGTGCCAGCAGCGCTACTAGGGAAACGCAGTATTTT. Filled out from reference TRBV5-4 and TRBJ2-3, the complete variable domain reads ETGVTQSPTHLIKTRGQQVTLRCSSQSGHNTVSWYQQALGQGPQFIFQYYREEENGRGNFPPRFSGLQFPNYSSELNVNALELDDSALYLCASSATRETQYFGPGTRLTVL.

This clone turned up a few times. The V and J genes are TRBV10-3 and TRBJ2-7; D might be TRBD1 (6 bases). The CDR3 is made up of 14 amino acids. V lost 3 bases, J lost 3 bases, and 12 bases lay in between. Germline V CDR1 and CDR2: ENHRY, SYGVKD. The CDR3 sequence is CAISETGSGYEQYF. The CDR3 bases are TGTGCCATCAGTGAAACAGGGTCTGGCTACGAGCAGTACTTC.

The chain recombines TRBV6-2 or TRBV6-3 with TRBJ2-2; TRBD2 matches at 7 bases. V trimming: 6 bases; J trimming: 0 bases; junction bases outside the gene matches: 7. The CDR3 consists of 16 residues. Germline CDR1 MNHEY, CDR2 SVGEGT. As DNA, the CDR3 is TGTGCCAGCAGGCGAGGCGGGAGCGCGAACACCGGGGAGCTGTTTTTT. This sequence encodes CASRRGGSANTGELFF.

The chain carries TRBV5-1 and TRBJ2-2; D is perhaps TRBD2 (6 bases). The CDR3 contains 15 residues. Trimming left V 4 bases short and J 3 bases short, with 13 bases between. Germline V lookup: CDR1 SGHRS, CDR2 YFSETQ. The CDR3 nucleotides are TGCGCCAGCAGCCTGGGACGGGAGTACACCGGGGAGCTGTTTTTT. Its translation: CASSLGREYTGELFF.

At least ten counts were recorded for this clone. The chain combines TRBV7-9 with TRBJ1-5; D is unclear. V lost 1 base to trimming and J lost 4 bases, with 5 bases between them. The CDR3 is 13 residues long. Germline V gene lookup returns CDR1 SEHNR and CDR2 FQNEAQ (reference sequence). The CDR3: CASSLVSNQPQHF. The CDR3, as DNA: TGTGCCAGCAGCTTAGTGAGTAATCAGCCCCAGCATTTT.

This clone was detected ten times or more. In DNA, the CDR3 is TGTGCCAGCAGCCACCCCCGGGGGACGGGATCTGGAAACACCATATATTTT. It yields the protein CASSHPRGTGSGNTIYF. The chain combines TRBV28 with TRBJ1-3; a possible D gene is TRBD1 (5 bases). The CDR3 spans 17 residues. The V and J ends lost 6 bases and 1 base respectively, with 19 bases between them. CDR1 is MDHEN and CDR2 is SYDVKM in the germline V gene.

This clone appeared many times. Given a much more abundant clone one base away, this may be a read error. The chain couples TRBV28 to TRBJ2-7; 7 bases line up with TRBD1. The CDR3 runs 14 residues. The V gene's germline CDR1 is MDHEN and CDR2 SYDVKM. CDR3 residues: CASSLSGTAYEQCF. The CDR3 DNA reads TGTGCCAGCAGTTTGTCAGGGACAGCCTACGAGCAGTGCTTC.

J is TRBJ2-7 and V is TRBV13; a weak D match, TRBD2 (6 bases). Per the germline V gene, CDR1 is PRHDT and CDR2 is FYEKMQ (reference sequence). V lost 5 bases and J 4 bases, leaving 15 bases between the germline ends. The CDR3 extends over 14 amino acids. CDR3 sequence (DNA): TGTGCCAGCAGCACCCGGGGGAGTGCGTACGAGCAGTACTTC. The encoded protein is CASSTRGSAYEQYF. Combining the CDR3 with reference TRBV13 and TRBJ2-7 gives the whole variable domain AAGVIQSPRHLIKEKRETATLKCYPIPRHDTVYWYQQGPGQDPQFLISFYEKMQSDKGSIPDRFSAQQFSDYHSELNMSSLELGDSALYFCASSTRGSAYEQYFGPGTRLTVT.

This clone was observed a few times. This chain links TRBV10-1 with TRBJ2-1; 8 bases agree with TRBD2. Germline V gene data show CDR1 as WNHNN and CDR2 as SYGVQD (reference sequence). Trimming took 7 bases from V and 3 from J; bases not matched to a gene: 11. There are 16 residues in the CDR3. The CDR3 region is CASTGGPGGVYNEQFF. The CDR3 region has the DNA TGCGCCAGCACCGGAGGTCCGGGAGGGGTCTACAATGAGCAGTTCTTC.